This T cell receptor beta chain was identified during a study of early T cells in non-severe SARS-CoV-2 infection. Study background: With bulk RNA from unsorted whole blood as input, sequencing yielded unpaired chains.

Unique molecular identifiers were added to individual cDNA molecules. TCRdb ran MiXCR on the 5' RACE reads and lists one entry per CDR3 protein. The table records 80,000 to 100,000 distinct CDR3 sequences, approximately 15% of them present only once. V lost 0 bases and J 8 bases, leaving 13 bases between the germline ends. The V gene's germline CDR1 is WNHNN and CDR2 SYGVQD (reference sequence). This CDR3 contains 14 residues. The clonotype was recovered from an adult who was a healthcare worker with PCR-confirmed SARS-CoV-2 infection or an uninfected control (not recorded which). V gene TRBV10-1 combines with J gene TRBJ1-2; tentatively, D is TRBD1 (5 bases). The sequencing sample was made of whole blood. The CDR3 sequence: CASSESSGSGGYTF. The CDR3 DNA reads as TGCGCCAGCAGTGAGTCGTCAGGGTCGGGAGGCTACACCTTC.